These 2 T cell receptor beta chains were sequenced from one sample in a study of blood T cell repertoires in COVID-19. The table came from immunoSEQ multiplex PCR; TCRdb's copy has only in-frame clones and leaves some out. The repertoire holds around 250,000 clones, with 70% to 90% as singletons. Specimen: PBMCs or T cells enriched from blood (not recorded which). These receptors were collected from a woman between 50 and 59 years old who had recovered from COVID-19.

This clone was recorded only once. V gene TRBV28 combines with J gene TRBJ1-1; a possible D gene is TRBD1 (5 bases). Per germline, CDR1 MDHEN and CDR2 SYDVKM. The CDR3 is 13 residues long. V lost 4 bases and J 7 bases, leaving 13 bases between the germline ends. Here the CDR3 reads CASSSSFQGEAFF. CDR3 DNA: TGTGCCAGCAGTTCCTCCTTTCAGGGTGAAGCTTTCTTT.

CDR3 region: CATQGLSNEQFF. CDR3 DNA: TGCGCCACCCAGGGTCTATCTAATGAGCAGTTCTTC. The chain is built from TRBV4-1 and TRBJ2-1, with D possibly being TRBD1 (5 bases). The CDR3 runs 12 residues. Germline loops: CDR1 MGHRA, CDR2 YSYEKL. V was trimmed by 10 bases and J by 7 bases, leaving 14 bases between them.